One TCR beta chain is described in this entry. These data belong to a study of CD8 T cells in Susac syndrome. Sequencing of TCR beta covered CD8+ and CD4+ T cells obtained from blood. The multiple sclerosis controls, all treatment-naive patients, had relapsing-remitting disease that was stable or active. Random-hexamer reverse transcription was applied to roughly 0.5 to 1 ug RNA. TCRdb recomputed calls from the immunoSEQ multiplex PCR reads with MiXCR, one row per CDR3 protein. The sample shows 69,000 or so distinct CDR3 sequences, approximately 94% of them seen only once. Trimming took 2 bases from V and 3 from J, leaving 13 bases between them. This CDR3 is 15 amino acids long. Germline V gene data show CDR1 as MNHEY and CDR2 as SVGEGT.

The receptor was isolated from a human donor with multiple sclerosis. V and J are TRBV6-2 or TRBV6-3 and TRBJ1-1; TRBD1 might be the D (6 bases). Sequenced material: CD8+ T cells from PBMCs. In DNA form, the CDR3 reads TGTGCCAGCAGTTACAAGGGGGTCCGGTACACTGAAGCTTTCTTT. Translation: CASSYKGVRYTEAFF.